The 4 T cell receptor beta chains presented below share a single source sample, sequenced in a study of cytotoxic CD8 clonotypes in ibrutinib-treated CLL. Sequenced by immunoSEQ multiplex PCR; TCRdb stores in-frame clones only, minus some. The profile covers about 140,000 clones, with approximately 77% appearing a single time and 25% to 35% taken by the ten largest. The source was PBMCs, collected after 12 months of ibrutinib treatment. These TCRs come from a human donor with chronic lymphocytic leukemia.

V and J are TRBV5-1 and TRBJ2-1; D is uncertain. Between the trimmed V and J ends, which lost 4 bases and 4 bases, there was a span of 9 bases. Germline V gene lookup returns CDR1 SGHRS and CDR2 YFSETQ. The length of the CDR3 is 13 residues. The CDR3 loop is CASSAALYNEQFF. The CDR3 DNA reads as TGCGCCAGCAGCGCCGCCCTGTACAATGAGCAGTTCTTC.

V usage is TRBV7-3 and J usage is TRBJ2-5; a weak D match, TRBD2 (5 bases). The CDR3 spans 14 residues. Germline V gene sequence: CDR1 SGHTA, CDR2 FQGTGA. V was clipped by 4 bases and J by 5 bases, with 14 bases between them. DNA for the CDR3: TGTGCCAGCAGCTCCAGCCCGGGGTCTGAGACCCAGTACTTC. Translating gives CASSSSPGSETQYF.

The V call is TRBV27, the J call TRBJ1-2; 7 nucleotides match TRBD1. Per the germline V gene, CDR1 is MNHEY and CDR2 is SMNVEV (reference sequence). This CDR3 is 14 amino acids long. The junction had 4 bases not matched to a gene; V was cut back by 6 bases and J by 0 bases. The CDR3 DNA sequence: TGTGCCAGCAGACGGACAGGATCTAACTATGGCTACACCTTC. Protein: CASRRTGSNYGYTF.

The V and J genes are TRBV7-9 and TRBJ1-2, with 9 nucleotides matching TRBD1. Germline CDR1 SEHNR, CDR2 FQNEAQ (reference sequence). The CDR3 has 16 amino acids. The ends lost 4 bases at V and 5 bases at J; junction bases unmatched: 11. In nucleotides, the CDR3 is TGTGCCAGCAGCTCAACCAGGGGACAGGGCGAGTATGGCTACACCTTC. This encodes CASSSTRGQGEYGYTF.